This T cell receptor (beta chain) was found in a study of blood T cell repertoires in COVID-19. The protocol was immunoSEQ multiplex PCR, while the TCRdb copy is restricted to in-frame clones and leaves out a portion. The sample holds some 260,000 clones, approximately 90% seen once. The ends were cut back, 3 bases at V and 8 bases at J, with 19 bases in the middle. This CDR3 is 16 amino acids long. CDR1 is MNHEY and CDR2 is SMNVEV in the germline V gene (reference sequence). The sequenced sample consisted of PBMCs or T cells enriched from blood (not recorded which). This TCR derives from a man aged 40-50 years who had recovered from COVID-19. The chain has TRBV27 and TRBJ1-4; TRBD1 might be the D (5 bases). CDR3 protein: CASSLLGPGEGEKLFF. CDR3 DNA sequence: TGTGCCAGCAGTTTGCTAGGTCCGGGGGAAGGGGAAAAACTGTTTTTT.